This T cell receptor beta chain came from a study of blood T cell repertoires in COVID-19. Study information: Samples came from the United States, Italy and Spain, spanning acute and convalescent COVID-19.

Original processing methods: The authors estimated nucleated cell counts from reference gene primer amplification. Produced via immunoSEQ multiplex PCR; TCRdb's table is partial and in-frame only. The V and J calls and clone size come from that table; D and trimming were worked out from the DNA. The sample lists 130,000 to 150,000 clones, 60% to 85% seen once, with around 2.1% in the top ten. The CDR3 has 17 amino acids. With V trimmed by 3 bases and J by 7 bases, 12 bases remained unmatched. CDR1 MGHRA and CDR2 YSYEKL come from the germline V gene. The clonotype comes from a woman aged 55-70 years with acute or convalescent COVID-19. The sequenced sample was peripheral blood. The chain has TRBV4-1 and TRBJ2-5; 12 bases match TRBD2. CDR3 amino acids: CASSQGMASGRGGTQYF. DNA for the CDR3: TGCGCCAGCAGCCAGGGTATGGCTAGCGGGAGGGGTGGGACCCAGTACTTC.